What follows are 27 T cell receptor beta chains derived from one specimen sequenced in a study of long-term antiretroviral therapy in people with HIV. Assay version v3.0 of immunoSEQ was used, and it was run at survey level. TCRdb's copy holds only in-frame clones and misses some; the assay was immunoSEQ multiplex PCR. The sample lists 14,000 or so clones, around 83% seen once, with about a sixth in the top ten. The sample in question was unsorted PBMCs, obtained just before starting antiretroviral therapy. These receptors were obtained from a man in his forties with HIV.

The V and J genes are TRBV6-4 and TRBJ1-1; 8 nucleotides match TRBD1. V was pared by 3 bases and J by 6 bases, with 3 bases of the junction left unmatched. The germline CDR1 and CDR2 sequences are MRHNA and SNTAGT. CDR3 length: 13 residues. In DNA form, the CDR3 reads TGTGCCAGCAGTGAACAGGGGGGAGCTGAAGCTTTCTTT. As protein: CASSEQGGAEAFF.

V usage is TRBV15 and J usage is TRBJ2-2; TRBD2 agrees at 9 bases. CDR3 size: 17 residues. Germline values: CDR1 LNHNV, CDR2 YYDKDF (reference sequence). Trimming removed 0 bases from V and 1 base from J; junction bases left unmatched: 3. CDR3 DNA sequence: TGTGCCACCAGCAGAGATCCTAGCGGGGTGAACACCGGGGAGCTGTTTTTT. It codes for CATSRDPSGVNTGELFF.

The rearrangement joins TRBV7-3 to TRBJ2-3; 16 bases match TRBD2. The length of the CDR3 is 20 residues. The V gene's germline CDR1 is SGHTA and CDR2 FQGTGA. Germline trimming cut 1 base from V and 2 bases from J; bases unmatched to any gene: 9. CDR3: CASSLRGLAGGLGITDTQYF. CDR3 DNA sequence: TGTGCCAGCAGCTTAAGGGGACTAGCGGGGGGGCTTGGGATCACAGATACGCAGTATTTT. The whole variable domain, remainder taken from reference TRBV7-3 and TRBJ2-3, is GAGVSQTPSNKVTEKGKYVELRCDPISGHTALYWYRQSLGQGPEFLIYFQGTGAADDSGLPNDRFFAVRPEGSVSTLKIQRTERGDSAVYLCASSLRGLAGGLGITDTQYFGPGTRLTVL.

This clone occurred once. The genes are TRBV28 and TRBJ2-5; maybe TRBD2 (7 bases). Trimming removed 5 bases from V and 2 bases from J, with 15 bases in between. The CDR3 consists of 15 residues. CDR1 and CDR2 from the germline V gene are MDHEN and SYDVKM. The CDR3 sequence: CASSGGGQGQETQYF. CDR3 coding DNA: TGTGCCAGCAGTGGGGGGGGGCAGGGGCAAGAGACCCAGTACTTC.

The chain joins TRBV5-1 to TRBJ2-1; D is possibly TRBD2 (6 bases). The V end lost 5 bases, the J end lost 6 bases, and 15 bases lay between the germline ends. Germline assignment: CDR1 SGHRS and CDR2 YFSETQ. This CDR3 region has 14 residues. The CDR3: CASRLRQGGNEQFF. The CDR3 DNA is TGCGCCAGCAGGCTCAGGCAGGGAGGCAATGAGCAGTTCTTC.

V is TRBV7-9 and J is TRBJ2-2, with TRBD1 matching 10 bases. Unmatched junction bases numbered 12, after V lost 2 bases and J lost 6 bases. This CDR3 region has 18 residues. Germline lookup yields CDR1 SEHNR and CDR2 FQNEAQ (reference sequence). The CDR3 DNA reads TGTGCCAGCAGCTTACCTCCTCCGGGACAGGGGAAGTCCGGGGAGCTGTTTTTT. It specifies CASSLPPPGQGKSGELFF.

The DNA for the CDR3 is TGTGCCAGCAGCCCAGACTTGGCCTACGAGCAGTACTTC. Amino acids: CASSPDLAYEQYF. This chain links TRBV7-9 with TRBJ2-7; no clear D gene. Trimming stripped 5 bases from V and 2 bases from J, with 10 bases between. The CDR3 has 13 residues. The germline gives CDR1 SEHNR, CDR2 FQNEAQ (reference sequence).

CDR3 DNA: TGTGCCAGCAGCTCCGGGACAGGGGAAGCGGAGACCCAGTACTTC. Translating it yields CASSSGTGEAETQYF. This sequence joins TRBV5-8 and TRBJ2-5, with 10 bases lining up with TRBD1. V lost 3 bases to trimming and J lost 5 bases; unmatched junction nucleotides: 7. CDR1 is SGHTS, CDR2 YDEGEE, per germline. The CDR3 totals 15 residues.

The gene calls are TRBV5-4 and TRBJ2-7; no clear D. The CDR3 loop spans 12 amino acids. Germline assignment: CDR1 SGHNT and CDR2 YYREEE (reference sequence). V was trimmed by 4 bases and J by 6 bases, leaving 11 bases between them. The CDR3 spells CASSPWGGEQYF. In DNA form, the CDR3 reads TGTGCCAGCAGCCCCTGGGGTGGCGAGCAGTACTTC.

V usage is TRBV5-1 and J usage is TRBJ1-5; D gene unclear. CDR3 size: 14 residues. CDR1 SGHRS and CDR2 YFSETQ come from the germline V gene. Trimming took off 1 base at V and 5 bases at J, with 10 bases between the two ends. Written as DNA, the CDR3 is TGCGCCAGCAGCTTGTATCCGGGTTATCAGCCCCAGCATTTT. Protein sequence: CASSLYPGYQPQHF.

The CDR3 DNA follows: TGTGCCAGCAGTCCACTTAGCGGGATAGGAGATACGCAGTATTTT. Translated: CASSPLSGIGDTQYF. This chain joins TRBV28 and TRBJ2-3; TRBD2 agrees at 8 bases. J lost 5 bases, V lost 5 bases, and 9 bases had no gene match. CDR3 length equals 15 residues. Germline V gene lookup returns CDR1 MDHEN and CDR2 SYDVKM.

CDR3 residues: CASSLAGEGQDEQYF. The CDR3 region has the DNA TGTGCCAGCAGCTTGGCCGGGGAGGGCCAAGACGAGCAGTACTTC. The chain couples TRBV7-9 to TRBJ2-7, with 7 bases identical to TRBD2. The ends lost 3 bases at V and 5 bases at J; junction bases unmatched: 10. Per the germline V gene, CDR1 is SEHNR and CDR2 is FQNEAQ (reference sequence). There are 15 residues in the CDR3.

CDR3 DNA sequence: TGTGCCAGCACCGGGGGACAAGAACCTTACGAGCAGTACTTC. Translation: CASTGGQEPYEQYF. The gene calls are TRBV7-9 and TRBJ2-7; D could derive from TRBD1 or TRBD2 (6 bases each). The V end was cut by 7 bases, the J end by 4 bases, with 17 bases between. Germline values: CDR1 SEHNR, CDR2 FQNEAQ (reference sequence). The CDR3 spans 14 residues. Full variable domain (remainder filled in from reference TRBV7-9 and TRBJ2-7): DTGVSQNPRHKITKRGQNVTFRCDPISEHNRLYWYRQTLGQGPEFLTYFQNEAQLEKSRLLSDRFSAERPKGSFSTLEIQRTEQGDSAMYLCASTGGQEPYEQYFGPGTRLTVT.

V usage is TRBV11-2 and J usage is TRBJ2-7; TRBD1 agrees at 10 bases. The CDR3 covers 14 residues. The V gene's germline CDR1 is SGHAT and CDR2 FQNNGV. Losses at the gene ends were 4 bases for V and 1 base for J; bases not matched to a gene: 1. CDR3 sequence (DNA): TGTGCCAGCAGCTGGGGACAGGGGTCCTACGAGCAGTACTTC. This gives the protein CASSWGQGSYEQYF.

This clone has just a few counts. The rearrangement links TRBV29-1 to TRBJ2-1; TRBD1 matches at 12 bases. The CDR3 spans 14 residues. CDR1 and CDR2 from the germline V gene are SQVTM and ANQGSEA. The V and J ends lost 1 base and 7 bases, in that order; junction bases with no gene match: 2. CDR3 sequence reads: CSVEGGQGANEQFF. The CDR3 coding sequence is TGCAGCGTTGAAGGGGGACAGGGGGCGAATGAGCAGTTCTTC.

The V and J genes are TRBV6-1 and TRBJ1-4, with TRBD1 matching 7 bases. Germline V gene data show CDR1 as MNHNS and CDR2 as SASEGT. This CDR3 is 15 amino acids long. Losses at the gene ends were 1 base for V and 5 bases for J; bases not matched to a gene: 4. The CDR3 nucleotides read TGTGCCAGCAGTGAAGTTCTCAGGGGGAATGAAAAACTGTTTTTT. Translating gives CASSEVLRGNEKLFF.

J is TRBJ1-4 and V is TRBV5-1; D perhaps matches TRBD1 (5 bases). V lost 4 bases and J lost 5, with 12 bases in between. This CDR3 has 14 residues. Germline CDR1 SGHRS, CDR2 YFSETQ. The CDR3 DNA follows: TGCGCCAGCAGCCTGGAAAGGGGCAATGAAAAACTGTTTTTT. Its translation is CASSLERGNEKLFF. Combining the CDR3 with reference TRBV5-1 and TRBJ1-4 gives the whole variable domain KAGVTQTPRYLIKTRGQQVTLSCSPISGHRSVSWYQQTPGQGLQFLFEYFSETQRNKGNFPGRFSGRQFSNSRSEMNVSTLELGDSALYLCASSLERGNEKLFFGSGTQLSVL.

V and J are TRBV19 and TRBJ1-1; 8 bases map to TRBD1. The CDR3 extends over 15 amino acids. Losses at the gene ends were 1 base for V and 5 bases for J; bases not matched to a gene: 6. The V gene's germline CDR1 is LNHDA and CDR2 SQIVND (reference sequence). In DNA, the CDR3 is TGTGCCAGTAGTATAGCTCAGGGGGCGCAGACTGAAGCTTTCTTT. Its protein is CASSIAQGAQTEAFF. Using reference TRBV19 and TRBJ1-1 for the parts outside the CDR3, the full variable domain is DGGITQSPKYLFRKEGQNVTLSCEQNLNHDAMYWYRQDPGQGLRLIYYSQIVNDFQKGDIAEGYSVSREKKESFPLTVTSAQKNPTAFYLCASSIAQGAQTEAFFGQGTRLTVV.

The chain carries TRBV7-8 and TRBJ2-5; a possible D gene is TRBD1 (5 bases). Per the germline V gene, CDR1 is SGHVS and CDR2 is FQNEAQ. This CDR3 region has 14 residues. V was shortened by 2 bases and J by 5 bases, with 12 bases between the two germline ends. CDR3 nucleotides: TGTGCCAGCAGCTTAACCGGGCCAGGGGAGACCCAGTACTTC. Protein product: CASSLTGPGETQYF.

The rearrangement joins TRBV29-1 to TRBJ1-1, with 7 positions matching TRBD1. V gave up 7 bases and J gave up 0 bases; unmatched junction bases: 11. This CDR3 is built from 15 residues. Per the germline V gene, CDR1 is SQVTM and CDR2 is ANQGSEA. This CDR3 is CSGVGRTGLNTEAFF. The CDR3 coding sequence is TGCAGCGGCGTCGGCCGGACAGGCTTGAACACTGAAGCTTTCTTT.

V and J are TRBV18 and TRBJ2-7, with TRBD1 as a possible D gene (5 bases). V shed 3 bases and J shed 5 bases, with 11 bases lying between them. Germline V CDR1 and CDR2: KGHSH, LQKENI. CDR3 length equals 13 residues. The CDR3 reads CASSPQGANEQYF. Here the CDR3 DNA reads TGTGCCAGCTCACCGCAGGGTGCAAACGAGCAGTACTTC.

This clone has more than one count but fewer than ten. This rearrangement joins TRBV7-3 to TRBJ1-2; 11 bases match TRBD1. The trim removed 5 bases at V and 8 bases at J, leaving 7 bases unmatched. Germline CDR1 is SGHTA and CDR2 is FQGTGA. The CDR3 length is 14 residues. DNA for the CDR3: TGTGCCAGCAGCCCCGGACAGGGGGCTCGGGGCTACACCTTC. Its protein is CASSPGQGARGYTF.

This clone was recorded once. V and J are TRBV6-1 and TRBJ1-2, with 10 bases aligning to TRBD1. This CDR3 has 15 residues. Germline CDR1 is MNHNS and CDR2 is SASEGT. J lost 8 bases, V lost 5 bases, and 11 bases had no gene match. This chain's CDR3 is CASSLPGTGAKGYTF. CDR3 nucleotide sequence: TGTGCCAGCAGTCTCCCCGGGACAGGGGCGAAAGGCTACACCTTC.

This chain joins TRBV5-1 and TRBJ2-3; 7 bases agree with TRBD2. The CDR3 extends over 15 amino acids. Germline V gene data show CDR1 as SGHRS and CDR2 as YFSETQ. V was clipped by 4 bases and J by 0 bases; unmatched bases: 5. DNA for the CDR3: TGCGCCAGCAGCCCTGGACTAGGAAGCACAGATACGCAGTATTTT. Translating it yields CASSPGLGSTDTQYF. The whole variable domain, filled in from reference TRBV5-1 and TRBJ2-3, reads KAGVTQTPRYLIKTRGQQVTLSCSPISGHRSVSWYQQTPGQGLQFLFEYFSETQRNKGNFPGRFSGRQFSNSRSEMNVSTLELGDSALYLCASSPGLGSTDTQYFGPGTRLTVL.

In this sample, this clone is medium-sized. This chain uses TRBV5-6 with TRBJ2-1, with a tentative D call TRBD1 (5 bases). This CDR3 spans 13 amino acids. With 4 bases removed from V and 4 bases from J, the gap between germline ends came to 9 bases. From germline, CDR1 is SGHDT and CDR2 YYEEEE. The CDR3: CASSDDSYNEQFF. The CDR3 DNA is TGTGCCAGCAGCGACGACAGTTACAATGAGCAGTTCTTC.

Here the CDR3 DNA reads TGTGCCAGCAGCGACCCCCGTGGTGATGAGCAGTTCTTC. Translating gives CASSDPRGDEQFF. The chain uses TRBV5-4 and TRBJ2-1, with D hard to call. The CDR3 runs to 13 residues. Germline V gene lookup returns CDR1 SGHNT and CDR2 YYREEE (reference sequence). The V end was cut by 4 bases, the J end by 8 bases, with 13 bases between.

The V and J genes are TRBV6-5 and TRBJ2-7, with D perhaps being TRBD1 or TRBD2 (7 bases each). The V gene's germline CDR1 is MNHEY and CDR2 SVGAGI. V was trimmed by 0 bases and J by 3 bases, leaving 15 bases between them. This CDR3 contains 16 residues. CDR3 nucleotides: TGTGCCAGCAGTTACTCGCGGGGAGGGGGCGGCTACGAGCAGTACTTC. Its translation: CASSYSRGGGGYEQYF.